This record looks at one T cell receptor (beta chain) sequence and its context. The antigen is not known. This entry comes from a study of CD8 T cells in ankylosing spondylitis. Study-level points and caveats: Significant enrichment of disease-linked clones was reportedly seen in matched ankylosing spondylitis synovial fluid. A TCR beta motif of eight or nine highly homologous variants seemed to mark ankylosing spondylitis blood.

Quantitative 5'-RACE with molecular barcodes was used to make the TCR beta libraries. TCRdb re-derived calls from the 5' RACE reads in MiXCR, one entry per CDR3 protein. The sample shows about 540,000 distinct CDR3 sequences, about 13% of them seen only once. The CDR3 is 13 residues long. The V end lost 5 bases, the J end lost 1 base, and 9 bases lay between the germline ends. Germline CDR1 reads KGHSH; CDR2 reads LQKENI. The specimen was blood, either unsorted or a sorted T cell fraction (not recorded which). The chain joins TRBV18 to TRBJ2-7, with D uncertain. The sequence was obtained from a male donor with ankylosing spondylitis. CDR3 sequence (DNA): TGTGCCAGCTCAGGACCAGTGTCCTACGAGCAGTACTTC. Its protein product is CASSGPVSYEQYF.